The 17 T cell receptor beta chains in this list originate from one sample, sequenced in a study of T cell changes during pregnancy in multiple sclerosis. TCRdb keeps only in-frame clones here, not all; method: immunoSEQ multiplex PCR. This table has over 30,000 clones, around 92% appearing once. This sample comprised CD4+ T cells from peripheral blood mononuclear cells, obtained after pregnancy. The receptors come from a female donor with multiple sclerosis, enrolled in a pregnancy study.

V and J are TRBV19 and TRBJ1-1, with D possibly being TRBD1 (5 bases). Trimming pared 5 bases from V and 4 bases from J, leaving 11 bases between. CDR1 LNHDA and CDR2 SQIVND come from the germline V gene (reference sequence). This CDR3 has 13 residues. The CDR3 reads CASSQGIITEAFF. DNA for the CDR3: TGTGCCAGTAGTCAGGGTATAATCACTGAAGCTTTCTTT.

The chain has TRBV21-1 and TRBJ1-5. TRBV21-1 is a pseudogene segment. This CDR3 contains 17 residues. CDR3 amino acids: CASSNDRGGAGNQPQHF. In nucleotides, the CDR3 is TGTGCCAGCAGCAATGATCGGGGGGGCGCGGGCAATCAGCCCCAGCATTTT.

CDR3 region: CASSLGTGVRTDTQYF. CDR3 DNA: TGTGCCAGCAGTCTCGGGACAGGCGTACGCACAGATACGCAGTATTTT. The chain uses TRBV2 and TRBJ2-3; TRBD1 matches 8 bases. The CDR3 has 16 amino acids. Germline CDR1 reads SNHLY; CDR2 reads FYNNEI. J lost 1 base, V lost 5 bases, and 8 bases had no gene match.

The J gene is TRBJ1-6, the V gene TRBV6-5; TRBD1 aligns across 7 bases. The CDR3 sequence is 15 residues long. V gave up 4 bases and J gave up 8 bases; unmatched junction bases: 8. CDR1 MNHEY and CDR2 SVGAGI come from the germline V gene. CDR3 amino acids: CASSLIGTVDSPLHF. The CDR3 bases are TGTGCCAGCAGTTTGATCGGGACAGTGGATTCACCCCTCCACTTT.

CDR3 in DNA: TGTGCCAGCAGCCTCGGACAATCAGAGACCCAGTACTTC. This sequence encodes CASSLGQSETQYF. The rearrangement links TRBV11-3 to TRBJ2-5, with D possibly matching TRBD1 (5 bases). The CDR3 loop spans 13 amino acids. Trimming pared 5 bases from V and 4 bases from J, leaving 11 bases between. CDR1 is SGHNT, CDR2 YENEEA, per germline.

CDR3 sequence reads: CASSPQPQGRDTEAFF. The CDR3 nucleotides read TGTGCCAGCAGCCCCCAGCCCCAAGGGAGGGACACTGAAGCTTTCTTT. The rearrangement joins TRBV7-9 to TRBJ1-1; D gene uncertain. V lost 5 bases and J lost 3, with 19 bases in between. This CDR3 has 16 residues. CDR1 and CDR2 (germline): SEHNR, FQNEAQ (reference sequence).

The chain couples TRBV5-5 to TRBJ2-4; 7 bases fit TRBD2. The CDR3 extends over 14 amino acids. V lost 2 bases, J lost 4 bases, and 3 bases stayed unmatched. Germline V gene data show CDR1 as SGHKS and CDR2 as YYEKEE (reference sequence). CDR3 bases: TGTGCCAGCAGCTTTGGGGGGGGGAAAAACATTCAGTACTTC. It yields the protein CASSFGGGKNIQYF.

This chain joins TRBV15 and TRBJ2-3; TRBD2 matches 9 bases. The CDR3 is 16 residues long. Germline V gene sequence: CDR1 LNHNV, CDR2 YYDKDF (reference sequence). V lost 1 base and J lost 3; bases outside the gene matches: 5. CDR3 in DNA: TGTGCCACCAGCAGAGCTGGCGGGGGGGGAACAGATACGCAGTATTTT. It yields the protein CATSRAGGGGTDTQYF.

This chain uses TRBV18 with TRBJ2-6, with D unclear. This CDR3 has 16 residues. Germline V lookup: CDR1 KGHSH, CDR2 LQKENI. The germline V and J ends were trimmed by 4 bases and 0 bases, with 10 bases remaining between them. DNA for the CDR3: TGTGCCAGCTCACTAATAGAGTCCTCTGGGGCCAACGTCCTGACTTTC. Its translation is CASSLIESSGANVLTF.

The chain employs TRBV7-9 and TRBJ2-7, with TRBD1 matching over 9 bases. The V gene end was trimmed by 4 bases and the J gene end by 4 bases; junction bases not matched to a gene: 5. Germline lookup yields CDR1 SEHNR and CDR2 FQNEAQ (reference sequence). The CDR3 runs 14 residues. Here the CDR3 reads CASSWGTGSYEQYF. The CDR3 DNA sequence: TGTGCCAGCAGCTGGGGGACAGGGAGTTACGAGCAGTACTTC.

The chain carries TRBV7-3 and TRBJ1-2; 7 bases align to TRBD1. J lost 8 bases, V lost 0 bases, and 3 bases had no gene match. Germline V gene lookup returns CDR1 SGHTA and CDR2 FQGTGA. The CDR3 is 13 residues long. CDR3 amino acids: CASSLTWDSGYTF. DNA of the CDR3: TGTGCCAGCAGCTTAACCTGGGACAGCGGCTACACCTTC.

The chain recombines TRBV6-1 with TRBJ2-3, with 9 bases identical to TRBD1. The CDR3 consists of 14 residues. Germline V gives CDR1 MNHNS, CDR2 SASEGT. V gave up 8 bases and J gave up 4 bases; unmatched junction bases: 7. The CDR3 DNA follows: TGTGCCAGCTCGGCGACAGGGGGTGCAGATACGCAGTATTTT. It is translated as CASSATGGADTQYF.

The chain has TRBV5-1 and TRBJ2-5; D is possibly TRBD2 (5 bases). Germline values: CDR1 SGHRS, CDR2 YFSETQ. The ends were cut back, 2 bases at V and 5 bases at J, with 13 bases in the middle. There are 14 residues in the CDR3. CDR3 in DNA: TGCGCCAGCAGCTTTACAGACGGGGTTGAGACCCAGTACTTC. As protein: CASSFTDGVETQYF.

The J gene is TRBJ2-3, the V gene TRBV5-1; D perhaps matches TRBD2 (5 bases). CDR3 length: 15 amino acids. Between the trimmed V and J ends, which lost 6 bases and 6 bases, there was a span of 20 bases. Germline assignment: CDR1 SGHRS and CDR2 YFSETQ. As DNA, the CDR3 is TGCGCCAGCACGGCCGGGAACGTCGCCATTGATACGCAGTATTTT. Its protein product is CASTAGNVAIDTQYF.

J is TRBJ1-2 and V is TRBV7-8; 7 positions agree with TRBD1. Germline trimming cut 4 bases from V and 3 bases from J; bases unmatched to any gene: 8. There are 15 residues in the CDR3. Germline V gene lookup returns CDR1 SGHVS and CDR2 FQNEAQ. CDR3 in amino acids: CASSSYNRGDYGYTF. The CDR3 DNA reads TGTGCCAGCAGCTCGTATAACAGGGGCGACTATGGCTACACCTTC.

The genes are TRBV15 and TRBJ1-5, with D perhaps TRBD1 (5 bases). The CDR3 is 16 residues long. The V gene lost 2 bases and the J gene lost 6 bases, with 17 bases spanning the gap. Germline lookup yields CDR1 LNHNV and CDR2 YYDKDF (reference sequence). CDR3 DNA: TGTGCCACCAGCAGATCGGCAGGGTCGGTGGGTCAGCCCCAGCATTTT. Translation: CATSRSAGSVGQPQHF.

The chain combines TRBV6-5 with TRBJ2-3; tentative D call: TRBD2 (6 bases). The CDR3 covers 15 residues. Trimming stripped 6 bases from V and 2 bases from J, with 15 bases between. Germline values: CDR1 MNHEY, CDR2 SVGAGI. The CDR3 loop is CASRKPGLLTDTQYF. CDR3 nucleotides: TGTGCCAGCAGAAAACCGGGACTCCTCACAGATACGCAGTATTTT.